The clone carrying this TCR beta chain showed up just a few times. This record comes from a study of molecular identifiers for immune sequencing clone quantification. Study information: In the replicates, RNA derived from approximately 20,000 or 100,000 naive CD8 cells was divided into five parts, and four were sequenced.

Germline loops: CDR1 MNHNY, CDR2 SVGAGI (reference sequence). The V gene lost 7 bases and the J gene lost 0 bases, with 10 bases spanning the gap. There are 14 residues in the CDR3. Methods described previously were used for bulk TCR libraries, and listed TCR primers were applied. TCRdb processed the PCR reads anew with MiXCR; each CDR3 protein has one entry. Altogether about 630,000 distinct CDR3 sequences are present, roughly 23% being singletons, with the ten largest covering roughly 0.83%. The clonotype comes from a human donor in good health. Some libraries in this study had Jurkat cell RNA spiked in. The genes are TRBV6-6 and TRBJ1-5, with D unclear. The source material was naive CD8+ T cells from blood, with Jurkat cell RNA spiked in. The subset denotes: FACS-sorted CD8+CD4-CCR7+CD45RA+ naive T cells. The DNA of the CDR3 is TGTGCCAGCATTGGGGAGTATAGCAATCAGCCCCAGCATTTT. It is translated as CASIGEYSNQPQHF.